This TCR beta chain was sequenced in a study of vaccination and CD4 T cells after COVID-19. Study context: Four females and six males made up the convalescents, with two Hispanic. Controls had a CEFX pool, an HIV-1 Nef pool, or no peptide added.

Sequence data for DNA of cultured CD4+ T cells were generated by the Oncomine TCR Beta short-read assay. Extraction of genomic DNA was performed on cultured CD4+ T cells. One entry per CDR3 protein, called by TCRdb with MiXCR from the PCR reads. Of roughly 20,000 distinct CDR3 sequences in the sample, roughly 50% were seen once. Notes on this clonotype: The antigen remains unidentified.

In germline, CDR1 is SGHNT, CDR2 YENEEA. J was trimmed by 4 bases and V by 3 bases; bases with no gene match: 5. This CDR3 is built from 15 residues. Treatment reported: approximately nine-day PBMC culture with coronavirus spike peptide pools or control peptides (ViraFEST assay). The culture of two million PBMCs per well included 10 IU/ml IL-2 and around 10 ug/ml peptide pools. The sample in question was CD4+ T cells from blood, cultured in vitro, obtained after SARS-CoV-2 vaccination. The receptor's source is a human donor who had recovered from COVID-19. The chain links TRBV11-3 to TRBJ2-5; 10 nucleotides line up with TRBD2. The CDR3 DNA reads TGTGCCAGCAGCTTTTCACTAGCGGGACGAGAGACCCAGTACTTC. This sequence encodes CASSFSLAGRETQYF.